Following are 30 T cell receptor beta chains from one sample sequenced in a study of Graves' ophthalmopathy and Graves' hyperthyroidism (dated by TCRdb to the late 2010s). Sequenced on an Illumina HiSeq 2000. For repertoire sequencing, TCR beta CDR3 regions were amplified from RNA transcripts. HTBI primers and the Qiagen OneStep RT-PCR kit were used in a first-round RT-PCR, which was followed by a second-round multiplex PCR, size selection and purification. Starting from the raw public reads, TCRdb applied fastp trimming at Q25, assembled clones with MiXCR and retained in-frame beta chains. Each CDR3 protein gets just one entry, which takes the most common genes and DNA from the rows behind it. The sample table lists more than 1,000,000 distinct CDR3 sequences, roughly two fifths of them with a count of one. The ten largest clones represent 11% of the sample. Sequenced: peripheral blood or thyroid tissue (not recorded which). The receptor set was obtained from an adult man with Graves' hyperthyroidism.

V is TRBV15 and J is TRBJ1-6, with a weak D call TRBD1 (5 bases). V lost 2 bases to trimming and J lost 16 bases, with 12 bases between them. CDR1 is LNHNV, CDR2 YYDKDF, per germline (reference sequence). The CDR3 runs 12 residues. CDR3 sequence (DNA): TGTGCCACCAGCAGACTGGCAGGGACGCTCCACTTT. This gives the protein CATSRLAGTLHF.

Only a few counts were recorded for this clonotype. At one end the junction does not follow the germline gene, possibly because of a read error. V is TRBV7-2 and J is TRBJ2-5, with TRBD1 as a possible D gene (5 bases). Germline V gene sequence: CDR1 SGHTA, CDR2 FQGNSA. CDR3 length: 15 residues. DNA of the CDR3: TGTGCCAGCAGTTTAGGGGCGGCTAGGCAAGAGACCCAGTACTTC. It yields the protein CASSLGAARQETQYF.

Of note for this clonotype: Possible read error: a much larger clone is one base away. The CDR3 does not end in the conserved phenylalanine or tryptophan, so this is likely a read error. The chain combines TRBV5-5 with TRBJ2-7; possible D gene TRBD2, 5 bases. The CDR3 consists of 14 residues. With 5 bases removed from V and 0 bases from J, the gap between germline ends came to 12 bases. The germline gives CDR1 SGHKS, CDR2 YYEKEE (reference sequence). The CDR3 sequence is CASRPRDSSYEQYL. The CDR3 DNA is TGTGCCAGCAGGCCCCGGGATAGCTCCTACGAGCAGTACCTC.

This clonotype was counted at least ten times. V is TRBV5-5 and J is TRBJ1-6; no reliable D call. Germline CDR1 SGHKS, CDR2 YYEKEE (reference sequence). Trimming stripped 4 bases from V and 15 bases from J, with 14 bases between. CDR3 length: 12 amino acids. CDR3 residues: CASSPMTEVLHF. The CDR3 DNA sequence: TGTGCCAGCAGCCCGATGACGGAAGTCCTCCACTTT.

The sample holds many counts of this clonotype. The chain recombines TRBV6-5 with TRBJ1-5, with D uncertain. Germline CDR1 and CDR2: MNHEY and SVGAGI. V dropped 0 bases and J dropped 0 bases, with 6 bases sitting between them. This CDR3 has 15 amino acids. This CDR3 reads CASSYSGLSNQPQHF. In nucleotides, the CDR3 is TGTGCCAGCAGTTACTCAGGTCTTAGCAATCAGCCCCAGCATTTT.

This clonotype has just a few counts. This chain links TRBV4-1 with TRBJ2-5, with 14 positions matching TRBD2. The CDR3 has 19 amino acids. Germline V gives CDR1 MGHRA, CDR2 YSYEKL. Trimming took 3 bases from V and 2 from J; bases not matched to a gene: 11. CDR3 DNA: TGCGCCAGCAGCCACCCGACTAGCGGGAGGGCCGGGAAACAAGAGACCCAGTACTTC. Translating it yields CASSHPTSGRAGKQETQYF.

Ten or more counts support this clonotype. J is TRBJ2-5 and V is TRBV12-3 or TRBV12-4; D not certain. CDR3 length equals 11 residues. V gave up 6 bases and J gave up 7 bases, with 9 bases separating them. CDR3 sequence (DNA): TGTGCCAGCAGCTCTGTACGGACCCAGTACTTC. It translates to CASSSVRTQYF.

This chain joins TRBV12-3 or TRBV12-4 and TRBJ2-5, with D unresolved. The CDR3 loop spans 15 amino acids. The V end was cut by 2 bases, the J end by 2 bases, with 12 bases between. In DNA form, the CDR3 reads TGTGCCAGCAGTTTAACGGACGTGGGACAAGAGACCCAGTACTTC. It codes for CASSLTDVGQETQYF.

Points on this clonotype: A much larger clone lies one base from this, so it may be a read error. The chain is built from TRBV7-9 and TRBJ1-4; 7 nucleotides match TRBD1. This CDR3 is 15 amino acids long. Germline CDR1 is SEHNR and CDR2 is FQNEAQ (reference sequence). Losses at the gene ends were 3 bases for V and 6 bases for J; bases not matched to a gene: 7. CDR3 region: CASSFERGGDEKLFF. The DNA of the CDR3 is TGTGCCAGCAGCTTTGAACGAGGGGGCGATGAAAAACTGTTTTTT.

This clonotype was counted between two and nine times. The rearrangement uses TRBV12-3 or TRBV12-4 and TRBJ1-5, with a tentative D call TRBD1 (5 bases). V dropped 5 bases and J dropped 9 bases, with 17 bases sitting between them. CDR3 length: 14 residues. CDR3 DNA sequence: TGTGCCAGCAGTATTGACAGCCTGGGTCGGCCCCAGCATTTT. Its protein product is CASSIDSLGRPQHF.

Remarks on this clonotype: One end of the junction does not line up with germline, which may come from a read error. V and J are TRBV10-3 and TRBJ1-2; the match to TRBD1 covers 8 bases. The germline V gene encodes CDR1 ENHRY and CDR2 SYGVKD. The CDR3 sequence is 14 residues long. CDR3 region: CAISPGGSGYGHTF. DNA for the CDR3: TGTGCCATCAGTCCAGGGGGCAGTGGCTATGGCCACACCTTC.

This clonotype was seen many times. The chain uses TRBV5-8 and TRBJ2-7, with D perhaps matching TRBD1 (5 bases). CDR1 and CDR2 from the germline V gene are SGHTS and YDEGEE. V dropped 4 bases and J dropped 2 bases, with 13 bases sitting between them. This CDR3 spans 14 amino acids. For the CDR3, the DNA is TGTGCCAGCAGCCCAGGGTACTTTACCTACGAGCAGTACTTC. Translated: CASSPGYFTYEQYF. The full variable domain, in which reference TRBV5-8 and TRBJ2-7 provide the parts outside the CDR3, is EAGVTQSPTHLIKTRGQQATLRCSPISGHTSVYWYQQALGLGLQFLLWYDEGEERNRGNFPPRFSGRQFPNYSSELNVNALELEDSALYLCASSPGYFTYEQYFGPGTRLTVT.

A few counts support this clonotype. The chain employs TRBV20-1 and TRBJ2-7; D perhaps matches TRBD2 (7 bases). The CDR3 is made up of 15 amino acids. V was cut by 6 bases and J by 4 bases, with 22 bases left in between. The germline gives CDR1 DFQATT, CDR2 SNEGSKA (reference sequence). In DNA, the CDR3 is TGCAGTGCGAGAAGGGTAGGGGGACTAATTTACGAGCAGTACTTC. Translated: CSARRVGGLIYEQYF.

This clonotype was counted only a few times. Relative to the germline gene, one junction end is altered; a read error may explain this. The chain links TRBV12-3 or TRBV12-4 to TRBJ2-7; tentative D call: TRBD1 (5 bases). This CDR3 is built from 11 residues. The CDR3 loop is CASSPGQEAWF. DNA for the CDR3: TGTGCCAGCAGCCCTGGACAAGAAGCATGGTTC.

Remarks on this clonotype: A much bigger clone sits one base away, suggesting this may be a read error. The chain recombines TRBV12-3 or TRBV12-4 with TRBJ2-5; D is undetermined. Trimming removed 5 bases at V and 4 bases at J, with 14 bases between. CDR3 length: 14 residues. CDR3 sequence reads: CASSNLVRRETQYF. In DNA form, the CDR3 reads TGTGCCAGCAGTAACCTTGTACGAAGAGAGACCCAGTACTTC.

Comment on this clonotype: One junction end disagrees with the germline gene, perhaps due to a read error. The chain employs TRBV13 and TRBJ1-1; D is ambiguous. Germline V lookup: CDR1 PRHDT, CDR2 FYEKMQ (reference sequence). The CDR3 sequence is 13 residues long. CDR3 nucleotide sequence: TGTGCCAGCAGTCCCACGGTGAACACTGGAGCTTTCTTT. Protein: CASSPTVNTGAFF.

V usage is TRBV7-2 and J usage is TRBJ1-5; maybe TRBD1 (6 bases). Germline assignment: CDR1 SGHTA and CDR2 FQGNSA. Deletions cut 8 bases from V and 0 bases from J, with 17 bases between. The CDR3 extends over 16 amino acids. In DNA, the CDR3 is TGTGCCAGCTCACCCCGACAGGTGGATAGCAATCAGCCCCAGCATTTT. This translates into CASSPRQVDSNQPQHF.

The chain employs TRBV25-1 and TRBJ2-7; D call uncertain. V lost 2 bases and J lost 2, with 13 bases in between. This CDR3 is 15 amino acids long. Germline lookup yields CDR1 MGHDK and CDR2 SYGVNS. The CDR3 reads CASSEGKDMTYEQYF. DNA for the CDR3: TGTGCCAGCAGTGAAGGCAAGGATATGACCTACGAGCAGTACTTC.

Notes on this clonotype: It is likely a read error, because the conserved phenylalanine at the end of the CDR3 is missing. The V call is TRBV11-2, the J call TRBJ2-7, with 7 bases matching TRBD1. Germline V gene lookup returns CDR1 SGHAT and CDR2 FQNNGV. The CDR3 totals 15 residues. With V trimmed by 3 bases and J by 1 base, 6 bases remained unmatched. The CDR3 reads CASSLKGQESYEQYL. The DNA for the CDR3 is TGTGCCAGCAGCTTGAAAGGACAGGAGTCCTACGAGCAGTACCTC.

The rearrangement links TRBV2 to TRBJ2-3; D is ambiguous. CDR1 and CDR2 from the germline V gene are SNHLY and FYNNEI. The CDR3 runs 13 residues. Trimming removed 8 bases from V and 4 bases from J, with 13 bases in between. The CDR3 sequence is CASATLGSDTQYF. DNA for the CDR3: TGTGCCAGCGCGACCCTTGGGTCAGATACGCAGTATTTT.

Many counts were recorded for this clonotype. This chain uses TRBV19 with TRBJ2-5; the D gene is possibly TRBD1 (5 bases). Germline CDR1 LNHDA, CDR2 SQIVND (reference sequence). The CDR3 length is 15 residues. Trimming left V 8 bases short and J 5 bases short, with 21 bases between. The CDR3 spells CASQPTAGLGETQYF. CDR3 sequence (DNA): TGTGCCAGTCAACCGACAGCAGGGCTGGGGGAGACCCAGTACTTC.

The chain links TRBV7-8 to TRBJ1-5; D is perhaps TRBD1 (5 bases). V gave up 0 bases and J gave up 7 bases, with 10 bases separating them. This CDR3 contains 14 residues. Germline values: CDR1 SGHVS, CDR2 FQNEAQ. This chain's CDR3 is CASSLAQGRQPQHF. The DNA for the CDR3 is TGTGCCAGCAGCTTAGCGCAGGGAAGACAGCCCCAGCATTTT.

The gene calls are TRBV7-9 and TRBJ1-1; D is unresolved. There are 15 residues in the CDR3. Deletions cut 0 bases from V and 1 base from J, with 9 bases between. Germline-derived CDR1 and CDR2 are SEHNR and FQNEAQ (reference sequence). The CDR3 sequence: CASSLAGGQNTEAFF. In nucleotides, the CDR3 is TGTGCCAGCAGCTTAGCGGGAGGGCAGAACACTGAAGCTTTCTTT.

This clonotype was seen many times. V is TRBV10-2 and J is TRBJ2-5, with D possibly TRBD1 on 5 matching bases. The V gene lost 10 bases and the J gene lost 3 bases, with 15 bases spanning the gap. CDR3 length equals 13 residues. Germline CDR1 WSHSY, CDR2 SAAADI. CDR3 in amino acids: CAIQGFREETQYF. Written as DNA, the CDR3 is TGCGCCATCCAGGGATTTAGGGAAGAGACCCAGTACTTC.

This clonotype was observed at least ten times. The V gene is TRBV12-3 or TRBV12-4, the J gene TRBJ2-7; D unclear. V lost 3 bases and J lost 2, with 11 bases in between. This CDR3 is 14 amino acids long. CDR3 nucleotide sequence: TGTGCCAGCAGTTTGTCTGAGCGTACCTACGAGCAGTACTTC. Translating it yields CASSLSERTYEQYF.

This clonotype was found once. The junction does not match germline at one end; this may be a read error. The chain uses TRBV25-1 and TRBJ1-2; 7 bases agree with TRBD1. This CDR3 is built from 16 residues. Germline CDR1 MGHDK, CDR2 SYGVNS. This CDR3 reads CAGSEWAGPTGDGYTF. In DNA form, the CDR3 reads TGTGCCGGCAGTGAATGGGCGGGGCCTACAGGGGATGGCTACACCTTC.

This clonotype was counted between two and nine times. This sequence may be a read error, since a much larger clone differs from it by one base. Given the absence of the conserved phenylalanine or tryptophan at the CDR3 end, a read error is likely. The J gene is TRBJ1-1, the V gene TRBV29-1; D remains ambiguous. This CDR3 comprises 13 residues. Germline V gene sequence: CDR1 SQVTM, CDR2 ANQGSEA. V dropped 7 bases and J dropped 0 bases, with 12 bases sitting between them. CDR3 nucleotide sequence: TGCAGCGCGTCCGGGAAGTTGAACACTGAAGCTTTCCTT. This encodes CSASGKLNTEAFL.

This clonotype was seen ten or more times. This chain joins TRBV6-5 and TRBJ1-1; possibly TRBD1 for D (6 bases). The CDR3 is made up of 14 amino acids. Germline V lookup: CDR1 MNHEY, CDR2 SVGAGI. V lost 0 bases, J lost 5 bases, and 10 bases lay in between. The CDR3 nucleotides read TGTGCCAGCAGTTACTCGGGCAGGGGAACTGAAGCTTTCTTT. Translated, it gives CASSYSGRGTEAFF.

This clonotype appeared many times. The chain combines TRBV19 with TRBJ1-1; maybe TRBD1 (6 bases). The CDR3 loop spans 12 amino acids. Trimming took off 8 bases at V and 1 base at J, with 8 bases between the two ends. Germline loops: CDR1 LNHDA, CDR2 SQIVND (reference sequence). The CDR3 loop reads CASQQGNTEAFF. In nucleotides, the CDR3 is TGTGCCAGTCAACAGGGGAACACTGAAGCTTTCTTT.

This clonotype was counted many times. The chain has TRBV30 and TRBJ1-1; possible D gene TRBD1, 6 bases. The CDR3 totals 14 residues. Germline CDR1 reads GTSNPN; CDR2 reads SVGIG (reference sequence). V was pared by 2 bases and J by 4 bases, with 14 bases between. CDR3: CAWSRWGALTEAFF. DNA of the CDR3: TGTGCCTGGAGTAGGTGGGGGGCACTCACTGAAGCTTTCTTT.